The entry below gives a single T cell receptor (beta chain) sequence along with its context. The record originates from a study of blood T cell repertoires in COVID-19. Turning to the study itself: The study drew acute and convalescent COVID-19 samples from the United States, Italy and Spain.

Looked up from germline, CDR1 is SQVTM and CDR2 is ANQGSEA. The J segment lost 4 bases and the V segment lost 5 bases, leaving 20 bases of the junction unmatched. The length of the CDR3 is 18 residues. Methods used by the authors: Amplification with reference gene primers provided the estimates of nucleated cell counts. Only in-frame clones appear in the TCRdb table, and some are missing; sequencing was by immunoSEQ multiplex PCR. V and J calls and clone size follow that table, whereas D and trimming were derived from the DNA. The sample holds fewer than 75,000 clones, 90% seen once. Source material: peripheral blood. This clonotype was obtained from a human donor in a cohort sampled during active COVID-19. The chain links TRBV29-1 to TRBJ1-2; 9 nucleotides agree with TRBD1. The CDR3 region is CSVNTPGTGRGYSYGYTF. The CDR3 DNA reads as TGCAGCGTTAACACTCCCGGGACAGGGCGGGGATATAGCTATGGCTACACCTTC.